The rows below give T cell receptor beta chains drawn from one sample of a study of early T cells in non-severe SARS-CoV-2 infection. Each CDR3 protein gets one entry after TCRdb re-called the 5' RACE reads with MiXCR. In the table there are 50,000 to 80,000 distinct CDR3 sequences, just under 5% of which are singletons. The specimen was whole blood. These TCRs come from an adult who was a healthcare worker with PCR-confirmed SARS-CoV-2 infection or an uninfected control (not recorded which). CDR3s include the opening cysteine and the closing phenylalanine or tryptophan. Fields, in order: D gene, V gene, CDR3 protein. D genes are given only for firm matches.

D: .; V: TRBV30; CDR3: CAWSVMNTGELFF
D: .; V: TRBV11-3; CDR3: CASSLNNWAGEQYF
D: TRBD2; V: TRBV6-2/TRBV6-3; CDR3: CASSRDRGLAKYYEQYF
D: .; V: TRBV3-1; CDR3: CVSSQGGVRAQETQYF
D: .; V: TRBV5-5; CDR3: CASSTFTEEKLFF
D: TRBD1; V: TRBV5-1; CDR3: CASSLQGAGYGYTF
D: TRBD2; V: TRBV7-2; CDR3: CASSPGPAGGQYEQYF
D: TRBD1; V: TRBV7-8; CDR3: CASQGQGGNTEAFF
D: TRBD2; V: TRBV7-3; CDR3: CASASGLAARTDTQYF
D: TRBD1; V: TRBV10-3; CDR3: CAINSALTGTGERDTQYF
D: .; V: TRBV29-1; CDR3: CSGFESGANVLTF
D: TRBD1; V: TRBV18; CDR3: CASSQDRDNYGYTF
D: TRBD2; V: TRBV2; CDR3: CASSPQLAVNEQFF
D: .; V: TRBV21-1; CDR3: CASSKGGRGYTF
D: .; V: TRBV29-1; CDR3: CSVEGWGAPSEQYF
D: .; V: TRBV19; CDR3: CASSISLVGARTEAFF
D: .; V: TRBV20-1; CDR3: CSASISYGYTF
D: .; V: TRBV18; CDR3: CASSPGSSNEKLFF
D: .; V: TRBV2; CDR3: CASSEAIRATKDYEQYF
D: .; V: TRBV29-1; CDR3: CSVRKGTNTDTQYF
D: .; V: TRBV7-9; CDR3: CASSSNLPGELFF
D: TRBD1; V: TRBV3-1; CDR3: CASTMGQDNSPLHF
D: .; V: TRBV7-9; CDR3: CASSLRPTRSYNEQFF
D: .; V: TRBV2; CDR3: CASSEDQGMIGYTF
D: .; V: TRBV29-1; CDR3: CSVETVREAFF
D: .; V: TRBV24-1; CDR3: CATSDSGFNTEAFF
D: .; V: TRBV4-2; CDR3: CASSQDAWAGALNTEAFF
D: .; V: TRBV20-1; CDR3: CSASSVGNEKLFF
D: .; V: TRBV20-1; CDR3: CSATGVYSNQPQHF
D: .; V: TRBV6-2/TRBV6-3; CDR3: CASSYPPRDEQYF
D: TRBD2; V: TRBV30; CDR3: CAWGLGGF
D: TRBD1; V: TRBV4-1; CDR3: CASSQDSQGASRPEAFF
D: .; V: TRBV4-2; CDR3: CASSTGRGTDTQYF
D: TRBD2; V: TRBV27; CDR3: CASSSLAVLGEQYF
D: .; V: TRBV7-2; CDR3: CASSLGAGVDEQFF
D: .; V: TRBV5-4; CDR3: CASTSGGLGYNSPLHF
D: .; V: TRBV19; CDR3: CASSSDTSYEQYF
D: .; V: TRBV5-4; CDR3: CASRDLGNGANVLTF
D: TRBD2; V: TRBV25-1; CDR3: CASSERASGSSDTQYF
D: .; V: TRBV6-1; CDR3: CASSGRTAYNEQFF
D: .; V: TRBV7-2; CDR3: CASSLVADNSYEQYF
D: .; V: TRBV18; CDR3: CASSPQGNNQPQHF
D: TRBD2; V: TRBV29-1; CDR3: CSVAMASGKNSYNEQFF
D: .; V: TRBV12-3/TRBV12-4; CDR3: CASSLAGTTEAFF
D: .; V: TRBV5-1; CDR3: CASRPGQYTDTQYF
D: TRBD1; V: TRBV12-3/TRBV12-4; CDR3: CASSRQGGSGYTF
D: TRBD1; V: TRBV9; CDR3: CASSVAAGGGGTDTQYF
D: .; V: TRBV6-6; CDR3: CACTGFGSNQPQHF
D: .; V: TRBV29-1; CDR3: CSVRMDIQYF
D: .; V: TRBV7-9; CDR3: CASSLMRGLTDTQYF